The 18 T cell receptor beta chains listed next were all sequenced from one sample in a study of T cell responses to AZD1222 COVID-19 vaccine. This table comes from immunoSEQ multiplex PCR, and its TCRdb copy is limited to in-frame clones, with some not included. The repertoire includes about 160,000 clones, approximately 90% of them detected once, and roughly 4.3% sits in the top ten. This material consisted of peripheral blood, taken 28 days after the second AZD1222 dose. These receptors were collected from an adult who received the AZD1222 COVID-19 vaccine.

The chain carries TRBV5-6 and TRBJ1-2, with D perhaps matching TRBD1 (5 bases). This CDR3 spans 12 amino acids. Trimming removed 0 bases at V and 5 bases at J, with 5 bases between. Germline V CDR1 and CDR2: SGHDT, YYEEEE. The CDR3 loop reads CASSLGGYGYTF. DNA of the CDR3: TGTGCCAGCAGCTTGGGGGGGTATGGCTACACCTTC.

The genes are TRBV6-6 and TRBJ1-1; D is ambiguous. Trimming took off 0 bases at V and 10 bases at J, with 18 bases between the two ends. The CDR3 totals 15 residues. Germline V gene data show CDR1 as MNHNY and CDR2 as SVGAGI (reference sequence). CDR3 loop: CASSYSGQIRPLAFF. The CDR3 DNA is TGTGCCAGCAGTTACTCAGGTCAGATAAGACCCCTAGCTTTCTTT.

This clone has a handful of counts. The chain couples TRBV3-1 (or the pseudogene TRBV3-2) to TRBJ2-1, with a weak D call TRBD1 (6 bases). CDR1 and CDR2 from the germline V gene are LGHDT and YNNKEL (reference sequence). V lost 2 bases and J lost 9, with 17 bases in between. The CDR3 sequence is 15 residues long. CDR3 coding DNA: TGTGCCAGCAGCCAACTGGACAGAGAATTGATTGAGCAGTTCTTC. Encoded protein: CASSQLDRELIEQFF.

CDR3 DNA sequence: TGTGCCAGCAGCACGTATAGCGGGGGTGCTTACGAGCAGTACTTC. Translating gives CASSTYSGGAYEQYF. The rearrangement links TRBV7-9 to TRBJ2-7; 9 nucleotides match TRBD2. The CDR3 loop spans 15 amino acids. The J segment lost 4 bases and the V segment lost 5 bases, leaving 9 bases of the junction unmatched. Germline V gene sequence: CDR1 SEHNR, CDR2 FQNEAQ (reference sequence).

V usage is TRBV7-2 and J usage is TRBJ1-4; TRBD1 aligns across 9 bases. With V trimmed by 1 base and J by 8 bases, 8 bases remained unmatched. Germline loops: CDR1 SGHTA, CDR2 FQGNSA. The CDR3 runs 16 residues. Here the CDR3 DNA reads TGTGCCAGCAGCTTAGGAACAGGGGGCGAGAGGGAAAAACTGTTTTTT. Residues: CASSLGTGGEREKLFF.

This clone was detected only a few times. This chain links TRBV28 with TRBJ1-2; D is perhaps TRBD1 (6 bases). The CDR3 covers 14 residues. Looked up from germline, CDR1 is MDHEN and CDR2 is SYDVKM. Trimming removed 2 bases at V and 4 bases at J, with 11 bases between. The CDR3 sequence is CASSLHREVYGYTF. CDR3 sequence (DNA): TGTGCCAGCAGTTTACACAGGGAGGTCTATGGCTACACCTTC.

J is TRBJ1-4 and V is TRBV5-4; 7 nucleotides agree with TRBD1. Germline assignment: CDR1 SGHNT and CDR2 YYREEE (reference sequence). The CDR3 spans 17 residues. V was pared by 5 bases and J by 8 bases, with 18 bases of the junction left unmatched. CDR3 amino acids: CASSGRTGLEKIEKLFF. The CDR3 DNA sequence: TGTGCCAGCAGTGGGAGGACAGGTTTGGAGAAGATCGAAAAACTGTTTTTT. The full variable domain, in which reference TRBV5-4 and TRBJ1-4 provide the parts outside the CDR3, is ETGVTQSPTHLIKTRGQQVTLRCSSQSGHNTVSWYQQALGQGPQFIFQYYREEENGRGNFPPRFSGLQFPNYSSELNVNALELDDSALYLCASSGRTGLEKIEKLFFGSGTQLSVL.

CDR3 protein: CASSPPYASPSPLHF. The CDR3 region has the DNA TGTGCCAGCAGTCCGCCGTACGCTAGTCCCTCACCCCTCCACTTT. This chain uses TRBV28 with TRBJ1-6; D unresolved. This CDR3 comprises 15 residues. Germline lookup yields CDR1 MDHEN and CDR2 SYDVKM. V shed 5 bases and J shed 10 bases, with 18 bases lying between them.

The CDR3 is CASSLEGEQFF. CDR3 nucleotide sequence: TGCGCCAGCAGCCTCGAAGGGGAGCAGTTCTTC. The chain carries TRBV5-1 and TRBJ2-1; no clear D. The germline gives CDR1 SGHRS, CDR2 YFSETQ. The V gene lost 4 bases and the J gene lost 10 bases, with 9 bases spanning the gap. The CDR3 has 11 residues.

V gene TRBV5-1 combines with J gene TRBJ1-2, with D hard to call. The length of the CDR3 is 14 residues. Germline V gene data show CDR1 as SGHRS and CDR2 as YFSETQ. V lost 7 bases and J lost 5, with 18 bases in between. The CDR3 sequence: CASGSTPPGYGYTF. CDR3 nucleotides: TGCGCCAGCGGATCGACGCCACCCGGTTATGGCTACACCTTC.

The chain combines TRBV7-2 with TRBJ1-1; D remains ambiguous. Germline CDR1 reads SGHTA; CDR2 reads FQGNSA. The CDR3 sequence is 14 residues long. Trimming shortened V by 2 bases and J by 11 bases, and 18 bases separated the two germline ends. CDR3 residues: CASSLMEWSGAAFF. As DNA, the CDR3 is TGTGCCAGCAGCTTAATGGAGTGGAGTGGTGCGGCTTTCTTT.

The J gene is TRBJ1-2, the V gene TRBV6-5; 9 bases line up with TRBD1. V shed 6 bases and J 4 bases; nucleotides not matched to a gene: 9. In germline, CDR1 is MNHEY, CDR2 SVGAGI. This CDR3 spans 15 amino acids. CDR3 protein: CASRRGSQGAYGYTF. The CDR3 bases are TGTGCCAGCAGGCGGGGCTCACAGGGGGCCTATGGCTACACCTTC.

V usage is TRBV5-8 and J usage is TRBJ1-5, with 9 bases lining up with TRBD1. Unmatched junction bases numbered 8, after V lost 4 bases and J lost 6 bases. The CDR3 extends over 15 amino acids. Germline values: CDR1 SGHTS, CDR2 YDEGEE. CDR3 region: CASSRAGTGFQPQHF. In nucleotides, the CDR3 is TGTGCCAGCAGCCGCGCCGGGACAGGGTTTCAGCCCCAGCATTTT. The variable domain in full, completed from reference TRBV5-8 and TRBJ1-5, reads EAGVTQSPTHLIKTRGQQATLRCSPISGHTSVYWYQQALGLGLQFLLWYDEGEERNRGNFPPRFSGRQFPNYSSELNVNALELEDSALYLCASSRAGTGFQPQHFGDGTRLSIL.

This clone was counted once. J is TRBJ2-1 and V is TRBV19, with D uncertain. Germline CDR1 and CDR2: LNHDA and SQIVND (reference sequence). The CDR3 is 13 amino acids. V lost 6 bases to trimming and J lost 6 bases, with 12 bases between them. CDR3 residues: CASRKVDINEQFF. In nucleotides, the CDR3 is TGTGCCAGTAGGAAAGTAGATATCAATGAGCAGTTCTTC.

V usage is TRBV6-6 and J usage is TRBJ2-5; TRBD1 or TRBD2 may be the D gene (6 bases each). CDR1 and CDR2 (germline): MNHNY, SVGAGI (reference sequence). The CDR3 loop spans 15 amino acids. Trimming stripped 2 bases from V and 6 bases from J, with 16 bases between. CDR3: CASSYTEGGGQTQYF. CDR3 coding DNA: TGTGCCAGCAGTTACACCGAGGGGGGAGGCCAGACCCAGTACTTC.

The chain carries TRBV11-2 and TRBJ1-1; D might be TRBD1 (6 bases). CDR3 length: 16 residues. The V end was cut by 5 bases, the J end by 0 bases, with 16 bases between. Germline values: CDR1 SGHAT, CDR2 FQNNGV. CDR3 nucleotide sequence: TGTGCCAGCAGCGCCCCGCAGGGGTTAATGAACACTGAAGCTTTCTTT. It encodes CASSAPQGLMNTEAFF.

The V gene is TRBV5-6, the J gene TRBJ2-7; the match to TRBD1 covers 8 bases. The CDR3 contains 15 residues. The germline V gene has CDR1 SGHDT and CDR2 YYEEEE. V was pared by 6 bases and J by 2 bases, with 10 bases of the junction left unmatched. The CDR3 here is CASIIQGAPTYEQYF. Written as DNA, the CDR3 is TGTGCCAGCATCATCCAGGGGGCTCCGACCTACGAGCAGTACTTC.

This chain joins TRBV30 and TRBJ1-2; a weak D match, TRBD1 (6 bases). V was shortened by 5 bases and J by 8 bases, with 18 bases between the two germline ends. Germline CDR1 is GTSNPN and CDR2 is SVGIG (reference sequence). This CDR3 comprises 13 residues. CDR3 sequence (DNA): TGTGCCTGGGACCGGAGGCAGAGGGGGGGCTACACCTTC. Its translation: CAWDRRQRGGYTF.